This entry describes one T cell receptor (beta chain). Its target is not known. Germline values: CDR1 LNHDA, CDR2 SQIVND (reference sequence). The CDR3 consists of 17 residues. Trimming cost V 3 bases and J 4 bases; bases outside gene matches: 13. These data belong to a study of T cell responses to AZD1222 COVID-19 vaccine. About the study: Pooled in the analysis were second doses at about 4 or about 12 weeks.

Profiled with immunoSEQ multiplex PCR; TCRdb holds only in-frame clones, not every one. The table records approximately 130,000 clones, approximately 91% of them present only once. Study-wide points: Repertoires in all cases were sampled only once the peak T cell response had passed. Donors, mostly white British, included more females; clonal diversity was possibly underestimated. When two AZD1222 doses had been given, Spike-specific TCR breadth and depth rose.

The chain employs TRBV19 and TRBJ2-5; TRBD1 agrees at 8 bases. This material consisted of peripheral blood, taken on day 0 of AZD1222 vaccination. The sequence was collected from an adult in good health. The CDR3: CASSIRRRQGRGETQYF. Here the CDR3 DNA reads TGTGCCAGTAGTATTCGCCGAAGACAGGGGCGAGGAGAGACCCAGTACTTC.